These 24 T cell receptor beta chains were sequenced from one sample in a study of tumor and adjacent non-tumor tissue in lung cancer. The template was RNA from unsorted bulk tissue. A modified ARM-PCR protocol with three rounds of nested PCR amplified TCRbeta. TCRdb ran MiXCR on the multiplex PCR reads and lists one entry per CDR3 protein. The data show under 100,000 distinct CDR3 sequences, around 57% seen once. Sequencing input: lung tumor tissue. The receptors derive from a man between 65 and 85 years old with non-small cell lung cancer.

As regards this clonotype: The conserved final phenylalanine or tryptophan is absent from the CDR3, which likely points to a read error. J is TRBJ1-1 and V is TRBV29-1; maybe TRBD1 (6 bases). The germline V and J ends were trimmed by 6 bases and 5 bases, with 10 bases remaining between them. From germline, CDR1 is SQVTM and CDR2 ANQGSEA. This CDR3 contains 11 residues. CDR3 protein: CSVEQGTEAFL. CDR3 DNA sequence: TGCAGCGTCGAACAGGGAACTGAAGCTTTCCTT.

As concerns this clonotype: A read error may produce the germline difference seen at one junction end. This chain uses TRBV6-2 or TRBV6-3 with TRBJ2-7; D gene ambiguous. The germline V gene has CDR1 MNHEY and CDR2 SVGEGT. The CDR3 loop spans 14 amino acids. The CDR3 sequence is CACSYSGATYEQYF. Written as DNA, the CDR3 is TGTGCCTGCAGTTACTCTGGAGCTACCTACGAGCAGTACTTC.

The chain combines TRBV28 with TRBJ1-1, with 8 bases aligning to TRBD1. The CDR3 is 14 residues long. After removal of 6 bases from V and 4 bases from J, the junction contained 7 bases not matched to a gene. The germline V gene has CDR1 MDHEN and CDR2 SYDVKM. This CDR3 reads CASRAGGMVTEAFF. In DNA, the CDR3 is TGTGCCAGCAGGGCAGGGGGCATGGTCACTGAAGCTTTCTTT.

A note on this clonotype: Just one base apart from a much larger clone, this may be a read error. The chain couples TRBV6-6 to TRBJ2-7; D is unclear. There are 11 residues in the CDR3. V lost 5 bases to trimming and J lost 4 bases, with 6 bases between them. Germline CDR1 and CDR2: MNHNY and SVGAGI (reference sequence). CDR3 loop: CASSPFYEQYF. The DNA for the CDR3 is TGTGCCAGCAGTCCATTTTACGAGCAGTACTTC.

Note on this clonotype: A read error is possible here, since a much larger clone lies one base away. The V gene is TRBV4-2, the J gene TRBJ1-6; D is ambiguous. Germline-derived CDR1 and CDR2 are LGHNA and YNFKEQ. The CDR3 consists of 16 residues. CDR3 coding DNA: TGTGCCGGCAGCCCCCCCGGGAGACCGATGAATTCACCCCTCCACTTT. It translates to CAGSPPGRPMNSPLHF.

This clonotype was counted between two and nine times. One junction end disagrees with the germline gene, perhaps due to a read error. V usage is TRBV11-2 and J usage is TRBJ2-7; a weak D match, TRBD2 (5 bases). The CDR3 totals 15 residues. Per the germline V gene, CDR1 is SGHAT and CDR2 is FQNNGV. The CDR3 spells CASSFVQASDYEQYF. The CDR3 region has the DNA TGTGCCAGCAGCTTCGTCCAGGCTTCAGACTACGAGCAGTATTTC.

Many counts were recorded for this clonotype. J is TRBJ2-1 and V is TRBV4-1, with 7 positions matching TRBD2. The CDR3 has 17 residues. V dropped 4 bases and J dropped 1; count of bases not matched to a gene: 10. From germline, CDR1 is MGHRA and CDR2 YSYEKL. This chain's CDR3 is CASSLASGKPSYNEQFF. CDR3 in DNA: TGCGCCAGCAGCCTCGCTAGCGGTAAGCCTTCCTACAATGAGCAGTTCTTC.

A few counts support this clonotype. This may be a read error: a much more frequent sequence differs by one nucleotide. This chain links TRBV13 with TRBJ1-2, with D perhaps matching TRBD1 (6 bases). The CDR3 length is 16 residues. The V and J ends lost 5 bases and 6 bases respectively, with 22 bases between them. Per germline, CDR1 PRHDT and CDR2 FYEKMQ (reference sequence). In DNA form, the CDR3 reads TGTGCCAGCAGCATACGGTATCACAGGGATTTAGATGGCTACACCTTC. As protein: CASSIRYHRDLDGYTF. The full variable domain, with the rest looked up from reference TRBV13 and TRBJ1-2, is AAGVIQSPRHLIKEKRETATLKCYPIPRHDTVYWYQQGPGQDPQFLISFYEKMQSDKGSIPDRFSAQQFSDYHSELNMSSLELGDSALYFCASSIRYHRDLDGYTFGSGTRLTVV.

This clonotype was observed once. It may be a read error: a sequence one base away is much more abundant. This sequence joins TRBV10-2 and TRBJ2-1; TRBD2 matches at 8 bases. The CDR3 is 16 residues long. Germline V gene data show CDR1 as WSHSY and CDR2 as SAAADI. The junction had 13 bases not matched to a gene; V was cut back by 4 bases and J by 8 bases. DNA of the CDR3: TGCGCCAGCAGTGCTCGGGGTAGCGGGGAGCCAGATGAGCAGTTCTTC. Translating gives CASSARGSGEPDEQFF.

This clonotype has at least ten counts. The chain employs TRBV6-5 and TRBJ1-1; D possibly corresponds to TRBD1 (5 bases). The germline V gene has CDR1 MNHEY and CDR2 SVGAGI. V was cut by 8 bases and J by 8 bases, with 15 bases left in between. There are 12 residues in the CDR3. The CDR3 region is CASGGAGKEAFF. CDR3 nucleotide sequence: TGTGCCAGCGGGGGTGCCGGTAAAGAAGCTTTCTTT.

Comment on this clonotype: One junction end does not reproduce the germline sequence, and a read error may be involved. V and J are TRBV11-2 and TRBJ2-1; the D gene is possibly TRBD2 (7 bases). CDR1 and CDR2 (germline): SGHAT, FQNNGV. CDR3 length equals 15 residues. CDR3 loop: CASSFTSGGADGQFF. In DNA, the CDR3 is TGCGCCAGCAGCTTCACTAGTGGGGGGGCGGATGGGCAGTTCTTC. The full variable domain, rest sourced from reference TRBV11-2 and TRBJ2-1, is EAGVAQSPRYKIIEKRQSVAFWCNPISGHATLYWYQQILGQGPKLLIQFQNNGVVDDSQLPKDRFSAERLKGVDSTLKIQPAKLEDSAVYLCASSFTSGGADGQFFGPGTRLTVL.

This clonotype was seen repeatedly, ten times or more. The chain has TRBV30 and TRBJ2-5; D may correspond to TRBD1 or TRBD2 (6 bases each). Germline V gene data show CDR1 as GTSNPN and CDR2 as SVGIG (reference sequence). Trimming pared 2 bases from V and 1 base from J, leaving 20 bases between. The CDR3 has 17 amino acids. This CDR3 is CAWSRYRLGGTQETQYF. DNA for the CDR3: TGTGCCTGGAGTAGATATAGACTAGGGGGGACCCAAGAGACCCAGTACTTC.

In the case of this clonotype: At one of its ends the junction is not consistent with the germline gene, which may arise from a read error. J is TRBJ2-4 and V is TRBV30; tentatively, D is TRBD1 (7 bases). The CDR3 spans 15 residues. Per germline, CDR1 GTSNPN and CDR2 SVGIG (reference sequence). This chain's CDR3 is CAWSVQGGLKNIQCF. The CDR3 DNA follows: TGTGCCTGGAGTGTGCAGGGGGGATTGAAAAACATTCAGTGCTTC. Combining the CDR3 with reference TRBV30 and TRBJ2-4 gives the whole variable domain SQTIHQWPATLVQPVGSPLSLECTVEGTSNPNLYWYRQAAGRGLQLLFYSVGIGQISSEVPQNLSASRPQDRQFILSSKKLLLSDSGFYLCAWSVQGGLKNIQCFGAGTRLSVL.

There are many counts of this clonotype. This rearrangement joins TRBV6-5 to TRBJ1-1; 7 nucleotides align to TRBD1. In germline, CDR1 is MNHEY, CDR2 SVGAGI. After removal of 2 bases from V and 4 bases from J, the junction contained 7 bases not matched to a gene. The CDR3 spans 15 residues. CDR3 sequence: CASSYRGQLGTEAFF. The DNA of the CDR3 is TGTGCCAGCAGTTACAGGGGGCAGTTAGGCACTGAAGCTTTCTTT.

Only a few counts were recorded for this clonotype. This clone may be a read error of a much larger clone one base away. The gene calls are TRBV29-1 and TRBJ2-7; TRBD2 matches at 7 bases. The CDR3 is made up of 16 amino acids. V lost 3 bases, J lost 10 bases, and 21 bases stayed unmatched. CDR1 is SQVTM and CDR2 is ANQGSEA in the germline V gene. CDR3 in amino acids: CSVDDPGLAGVGDQYF. The DNA of the CDR3 is TGCAGCGTTGATGATCCGGGTCTTGCGGGAGTCGGCGACCAGTACTTC.

As concerns this clonotype: It may be a read error: a sequence one base away is much more abundant. The chain is built from TRBV6-6 and TRBJ2-7; D unclear. CDR3 length: 15 amino acids. Germline CDR1 is MNHNY and CDR2 is SVGAGI (reference sequence). V lost 0 bases and J 6 bases, leaving 15 bases between the germline ends. DNA for the CDR3: TGTGCCAGCAGTTACTCGAATGGTTGGGGTGCCGAGCAGTACTTC. Amino acids: CASSYSNGWGAEQYF.

Turning to this clonotype: A much more abundant neighbour one base away suggests this may be a read error. The V gene is TRBV13, the J gene TRBJ2-3; a weak D match, TRBD2 (5 bases). Germline CDR1 PRHDT, CDR2 FYEKMQ (reference sequence). The length of the CDR3 is 11 residues. CDR3 nucleotides: TGTGTCAGCAGCTTAGCGGATACGCAGTATTTT. Its protein is CVSSLADTQYF.

Note on this clonotype: Because it lacks the conserved phenylalanine or tryptophan at the end, this CDR3 is likely a read error. No DNA is shown, since the ends of the CDR3 on it are uncertain; the CDR3 is the one TCRdb lists. The rearrangement links TRBV28 to TRBJ1-2; the D segment call TRBD1 is taken from the table without a DNA check. The CDR3 is 12 amino acids long, termini counted. CDR1 MDHEN and CDR2 SYDVKM come from the germline V gene. The CDR3 reads CASSTWTATITL.

A note on this clonotype: One end of the junction is discordant with germline, which a read error may explain. The CDR3 DNA reads TGCGCCATCAGCTTGTTGCCGGGAGGACTACAAGAGACCCAGTACTTC. This encodes CAISLLPGGLQETQYF. The rearrangement joins TRBV5-1 to TRBJ2-5; 7 bases fit TRBD2. This CDR3 comprises 16 residues. From germline, CDR1 is SGHRS and CDR2 YFSETQ. The variable domain in full, with the rest retrieved from reference TRBV5-1 and TRBJ2-5, is KAGVTQTPRYLIKTRGQQVTLSCSPISGHRSVSWYQQTPGQGLQFLFEYFSETQRNKGNFPGRFSGRQFSNSRSEMNVSTLELGDSALYLCAISLLPGGLQETQYFGPGTRLLVL.

Worth noting for this clonotype: Germline and junction disagree at one end, which may indicate a read error. This chain links TRBV11-2 with TRBJ1-1; 7 bases are a match to TRBD1. The CDR3 totals 18 residues. Germline CDR1 reads SGHAT; CDR2 reads FQNNGV. The CDR3 sequence is CASSGHRGTVFRKTEAFF. Here the CDR3 DNA reads TGTGCCAGCAGCGGGCATCGTGGGACAGTCTTTAGGAAGACTGAGGCTTTCTTT.

This clonotype turned up a few times. A much larger clone differs by one base, so this may be a read error. The rearrangement links TRBV12-3 or TRBV12-4 to TRBJ2-7, with D hard to call. The CDR3 contains 12 residues. The chain's CDR3 is CVSSLTRYEQYF. CDR3 nucleotides: TGTGTCAGCAGTTTAACCCGCTACGAGCAGTACTTC.

On this clonotype: It may be a read error: a sequence one base away is much more abundant. The V call is TRBV6-6, the J call TRBJ1-1; D is unclear. CDR3 length: 13 amino acids. Germline CDR1 and CDR2: MNHNY and SVGAGI (reference sequence). CDR3 sequence: CVSSPDNVKQAFF. The DNA of the CDR3 is TGTGTCAGCAGCCCTGATAACGTAAAACAAGCTTTCTTT.

The chain joins TRBV6-5 to TRBJ1-1; the D gene is possibly TRBD1 (5 bases). This CDR3 has 14 amino acids. V lost 9 bases and J 6 bases, leaving 20 bases between the germline ends. Germline CDR1 and CDR2: MNHEY and SVGAGI. The CDR3 nucleotides read TGTGCCAGTAAATTGGGACCGGGAACAGCTGAAGCTTTCTTT. It specifies CASKLGPGTAEAFF.

This clonotype was counted many times. This chain uses TRBV12-3 or TRBV12-4 with TRBJ2-5, with D tentatively TRBD2 (7 bases). V lost 4 bases, J lost 5 bases, and 14 bases lay in between. This CDR3 comprises 14 residues. CDR3 nucleotide sequence: TGTGCCAGCAGTTCTACCGGGGGGCAGGAGACCCAGTACTTC. Protein product: CASSSTGGQETQYF.